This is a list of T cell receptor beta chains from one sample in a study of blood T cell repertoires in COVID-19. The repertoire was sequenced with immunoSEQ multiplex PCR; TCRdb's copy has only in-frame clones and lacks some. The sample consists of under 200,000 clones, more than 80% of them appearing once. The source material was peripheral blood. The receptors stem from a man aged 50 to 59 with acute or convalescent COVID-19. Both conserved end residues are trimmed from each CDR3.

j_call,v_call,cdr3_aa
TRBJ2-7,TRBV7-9,ASSLAPPLGQVVYEQY
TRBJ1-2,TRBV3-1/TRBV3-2,ASLGQANYGYT
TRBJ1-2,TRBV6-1,ASSEVGIYGYT
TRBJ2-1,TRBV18,ASSRRRDNEQF
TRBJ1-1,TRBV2,ASSERGGPATEAF
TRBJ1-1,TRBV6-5,ASSFSGARTEAF
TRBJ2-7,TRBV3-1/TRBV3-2,ASSPGQTPEQY
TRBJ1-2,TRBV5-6,ASSLATGGYYGYT
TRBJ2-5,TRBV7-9,ASSLSSETQY
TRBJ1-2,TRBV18,ASSPASGVGYGYT
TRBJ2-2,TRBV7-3,ASSPGVARNTGELF
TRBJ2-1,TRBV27,ASSLAPPRGNEQF
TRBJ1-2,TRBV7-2,ASSPMGHSNYGYT
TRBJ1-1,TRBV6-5,ASRTGRVGTEAF
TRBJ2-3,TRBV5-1,ASSLPSGSDTQY
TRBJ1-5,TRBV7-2,ASSLMASGTQPQH
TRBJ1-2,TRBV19,ASRMGVAGQYTGYT
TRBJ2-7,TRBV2,ASSEGQYYEQY
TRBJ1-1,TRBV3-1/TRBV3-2,ASSQGARGREAF
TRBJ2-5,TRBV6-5,ASSPLAGEETQY
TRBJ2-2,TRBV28,ASSSGQGATGELF
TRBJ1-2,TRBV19,ASSISGNYGYT
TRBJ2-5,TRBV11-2,ASSLGGTGGKTQY
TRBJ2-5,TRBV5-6,ASSLGTVQETQY
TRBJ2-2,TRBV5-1,ASSLRDSRFAGELF
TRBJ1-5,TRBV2,ASSDTGGNQPQH
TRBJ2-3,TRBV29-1,SARRGADTDTQY